The 27 T cell receptor beta chains below all came from one sample that was sequenced in a study of CD8+CD57+ T cells in acquired aplastic anemia. Genomic DNA acted as the template from which TCR beta VDJ combination and CDR3 sequence profiling were carried out. TCRdb reprocessed the reads with MiXCR, giving one entry per CDR3 protein. Of some 150,000 distinct CDR3 sequences in the sample, around 50% were seen once. Whoever was chosen for sequencing had shown CD8+CD57+ cell expansion by flow cytometry. Sample: sorted CD4+, CD8+, or CD8+CD57+ T cells (not recorded which) from PBMCs. These receptors all come from a human donor with aplastic anemia.

At least ten counts were recorded for this clonotype. The chain has TRBV20-1 and TRBJ1-1; 8 positions agree with TRBD1. The CDR3 totals 15 residues. From germline, CDR1 is DFQATT and CDR2 SNEGSKA (reference sequence). Trimming cost V 5 bases and J 0 bases; bases outside gene matches: 8. CDR3 sequence (DNA): TGCAGTGCTTCCAGGGGGCGTAGTATGAACACTGAAGCTTTCTTT. Its translation: CSASRGRSMNTEAFF.

The J gene is TRBJ2-7, the V gene TRBV11-1, with TRBD1 identical over 11 bases. Germline V gives CDR1 SGHAT, CDR2 FQDESV (reference sequence). The CDR3 contains 17 residues. The ends lost 6 bases at V and 2 bases at J; junction bases unmatched: 12. CDR3 region: CASSSRGGDRGTYEQYF. For the CDR3, the DNA is TGTGCCAGCAGTTCACGGGGAGGGGACAGGGGGACCTACGAGCAGTACTTC.

The V gene is TRBV5-1, the J gene TRBJ1-1, with D maybe TRBD1 (6 bases). The CDR3 has 15 amino acids. With 3 bases removed from V and 4 bases from J, the gap between germline ends came to 16 bases. Germline CDR1 and CDR2: SGHRS and YFSETQ. CDR3 coding DNA: TGCGCCAGCAGCTATACAGGGAAGGATGGCACTGAAGCTTTCTTT. As protein: CASSYTGKDGTEAFF.

This chain uses TRBV5-1 with TRBJ2-7; 8 positions match TRBD1. J lost 1 base, V lost 0 bases, and 3 bases had no gene match. This CDR3 contains 15 residues. The germline gives CDR1 SGHRS, CDR2 YFSETQ. The DNA of the CDR3 is TGCGCCAGCAGCTTGGACGGGACAGGATCCTACGAGCAGTACTTC. The encoded protein is CASSLDGTGSYEQYF.

To note about this clonotype: This may be a read error: a much more frequent sequence differs by one nucleotide. In this CDR3 the conserved last residue, phenylalanine or tryptophan, is missing, so a read error is likely. The genes are TRBV13 and TRBJ1-4, with 7 bases identical to TRBD1. The CDR3 has 15 residues. V trimming: 5 bases; J trimming: 5 bases; junction bases outside the gene matches: 8. Germline CDR1 and CDR2: PRHDT and FYEKMQ (reference sequence). In DNA form, the CDR3 reads TGTGCCAGCAGCGCCTGGGCAGGGGGGAATGAAAAACTGTTTTCT. Protein sequence: CASSAWAGGNEKLFS.

At least ten counts were recorded for this clonotype. J is TRBJ2-7 and V is TRBV6-1; D possibly corresponds to TRBD2 (7 bases). The CDR3 totals 16 residues. With 8 bases removed from V and 7 bases from J, the gap between germline ends came to 27 bases. Germline loops: CDR1 MNHNS, CDR2 SASEGT. CDR3 DNA sequence: TGTGCCAGCGACTCCCTTGACGGGGGGCCCCCCTCGGAGCAGTACTTC. Translated, it gives CASDSLDGGPPSEQYF.

The chain's CDR3 is CATRGVHEQFF. CDR3 bases: TGTGCCACCAGAGGAGTGCATGAGCAGTTCTTC. The chain carries TRBV15 and TRBJ2-1, with D unclear. The V end was cut by 6 bases, the J end by 8 bases, with 8 bases between. Germline CDR1 is LNHNV and CDR2 is YYDKDF (reference sequence). The CDR3 is 11 amino acids.

The chain has TRBV10-2 and TRBJ2-2; tentatively, D is TRBD2 (6 bases). The germline V gene has CDR1 WSHSY and CDR2 SAAADI. V lost 4 bases and J lost 3, with 12 bases in between. CDR3 size: 15 residues. The CDR3 here is CASSGTMGDTGELFF. DNA for the CDR3: TGCGCCAGCAGTGGGACTATGGGGGACACCGGGGAGCTGTTTTTT.

The chain employs TRBV25-1 and TRBJ1-4, with D possibly matching TRBD1 (5 bases). The CDR3 covers 13 residues. The germline V and J ends were trimmed by 5 bases and 7 bases, with 11 bases remaining between them. Germline V CDR1 and CDR2: MGHDK, SYGVNS. Here the CDR3 reads CASSRDGREKLFF. The CDR3 coding sequence is TGTGCCAGCAGTCGGGACGGCCGTGAAAAACTGTTTTTT.

The V call is TRBV9, the J call TRBJ2-5, with 9 bases identical to TRBD1. V dropped 3 bases and J dropped 5; count of bases not matched to a gene: 11. This CDR3 region has 16 residues. Per the germline V gene, CDR1 is SGDLS and CDR2 is YYNGEE. CDR3 sequence (DNA): TGTGCCAGCAGCGCGGAACAGGGGGCGCCGGTTGAGACCCAGTACTTC. This encodes CASSAEQGAPVETQYF. The full variable domain, completed using reference TRBV9 and TRBJ2-5, is DSGVTQTPKHLITATGQRVTLRCSPRSGDLSVYWYQQSLDQGLQFLIQYYNGEERAKGNILERFSAQQFPDLHSELNLSSLELGDSALYFCASSAEQGAPVETQYFGPGTRLLVL.

The rearrangement uses TRBV7-2 and TRBJ1-2; D is uncertain. Per the germline V gene, CDR1 is SGHTA and CDR2 is FQGNSA. This CDR3 contains 13 residues. The V end was cut by 7 bases, the J end by 5 bases, with 14 bases between. This CDR3 reads CASTPGRTYGYTF. DNA of the CDR3: TGTGCCAGCACCCCCGGACGGACGTATGGCTACACCTTC.

This clonotype has at least ten counts. The chain links TRBV7-2 to TRBJ1-2; D perhaps matches TRBD1 (6 bases). The CDR3 loop spans 15 amino acids. The germline V gene has CDR1 SGHTA and CDR2 FQGNSA. The V gene lost 1 base and the J gene lost 2 bases, with 11 bases spanning the gap. The chain's CDR3 is CASSLVGQPNYGYTF. CDR3 bases: TGTGCCAGCAGCTTAGTTGGACAGCCAAACTATGGCTACACCTTC.

Written as DNA, the CDR3 is TGTGCCAGCAGTACCATAGCGGGGGGTGTTGACGATGAGCAGTTCTTC. It specifies CASSTIAGGVDDEQFF. J is TRBJ2-1 and V is TRBV6-1, with 10 positions matching TRBD2. The CDR3 spans 16 residues. V lost 5 bases and J lost 8; bases outside the gene matches: 12. The germline CDR1 and CDR2 sequences are MNHNS and SASEGT.

This chain links TRBV7-8 with TRBJ2-2; D is ambiguous. The germline CDR1 and CDR2 sequences are SGHVS and FQNEAQ. The CDR3 runs to 13 residues. Trimming pared 0 bases from V and 7 bases from J, leaving 6 bases between. CDR3 in DNA: TGTGCCAGCAGCTTAGCTTGGGTCGGGGAGCTGTTTTTT. Translated, it gives CASSLAWVGELFF.

The rearrangement joins TRBV5-1 to TRBJ2-7; 10 bases map to TRBD1. CDR1 is SGHRS, CDR2 YFSETQ, per germline. The CDR3 is 16 amino acids. The trim removed 4 bases at V and 4 bases at J, leaving 11 bases unmatched. DNA of the CDR3: TGCGCCAGCAGCGCCCCGGAAGGGACAGGGGCGTACGAGCAGTACTTC. It encodes CASSAPEGTGAYEQYF.

J is TRBJ1-5 and V is TRBV7-6; tentatively, D is TRBD1 (6 bases). Trimming shortened V by 2 bases and J by 9 bases, and 17 bases separated the two germline ends. The CDR3 is made up of 15 amino acids. Germline CDR1 is SGHVS and CDR2 is FNYEAQ. CDR3 nucleotides: TGTGCCAGCAGCTTACTCCGGGCAGGGGTGTGGCCCCAGCATTTT. Protein sequence: CASSLLRAGVWPQHF.

This clonotype was detected a few times. The chain has TRBV19 and TRBJ2-2, with TRBD1 matching 7 bases. The germline V gene has CDR1 LNHDA and CDR2 SQIVND (reference sequence). The CDR3 extends over 15 amino acids. The ends lost 3 bases at V and 2 bases at J; junction bases unmatched: 3. The CDR3 bases are TGTGCCAGTAGTATCACAGGGGTAAACACCGGGGAGCTGTTTTTT. This sequence encodes CASSITGVNTGELFF.

At least ten counts were recorded for this clonotype. The rearrangement links TRBV5-6 to TRBJ2-3; no reliable D call. V was clipped by 8 bases and J by 6 bases, with 1 base between them. Germline V CDR1 and CDR2: SGHDT, YYEEEE. This CDR3 contains 8 residues. The CDR3 protein is CASDTQYF. CDR3 coding DNA: TGTGCCAGTGATACGCAGTATTTT.

This clonotype was picked up many times. V gene TRBV6-6 combines with J gene TRBJ2-3; D may correspond to TRBD1 or TRBD2 (6 bases each). The CDR3 has 15 amino acids. V shed 0 bases and J shed 6 bases, with 13 bases lying between them. Germline CDR1 MNHNY, CDR2 SVGAGI (reference sequence). This chain's CDR3 is CASSYSGGHQDTQYF. The CDR3 DNA sequence: TGTGCCAGCAGTTACTCCGGGGGCCATCAGGATACGCAGTATTTT.

The chain links TRBV7-8 to TRBJ2-1; D may be TRBD1 (6 bases). With 5 bases removed from V and 6 bases from J, the gap between germline ends came to 17 bases. Germline values: CDR1 SGHVS, CDR2 FQNEAQ. The CDR3 is made up of 15 amino acids. CDR3 amino acids: CASSEQGMASNEQFF. CDR3 bases: TGTGCCAGCAGCGAACAGGGTATGGCCTCCAATGAGCAGTTCTTC.

In this sample, this clonotype turned up a few times. V is TRBV24-1 and J is TRBJ1-2, with 7 bases matching TRBD1. The J segment lost 4 bases and the V segment lost 11 bases, leaving 6 bases of the junction unmatched. Germline V gene lookup returns CDR1 KGHDR and CDR2 SFDVKD. The CDR3 spans 12 residues. CDR3 in amino acids: CAIDREPYGYTF. The CDR3 DNA reads as TGTGCCATCGACAGGGAACCCTATGGCTACACCTTC.

The chain has TRBV10-3 and TRBJ1-5; D is uncertain. Trimming stripped 3 bases from V and 4 bases from J, with 13 bases between. Germline assignment: CDR1 ENHRY and CDR2 SYGVKD. This CDR3 spans 15 amino acids. CDR3 loop: CAISDSDILNQPQHF. DNA of the CDR3: TGTGCCATCAGTGACAGCGACATTCTTAATCAGCCCCAGCATTTT.

This clonotype showed up just once. A single base separates this from a much larger clone, so it may be a read error. This chain joins TRBV9 and TRBJ1-3, with D maybe TRBD1 (5 bases). Germline loops: CDR1 SGDLS, CDR2 YYNGEE. The CDR3 has 17 residues. Trimming shortened V by 0 bases and J by 0 bases, and 13 bases separated the two germline ends. The CDR3: CASSVAWDRRSGNTIYF. In DNA, the CDR3 is TGTGCCAGCAGCGTAGCCTGGGACCGCCGCTCTGGAAACACCATATATTTT.

This clonotype was observed at least ten times. The chain recombines TRBV6-1 with TRBJ1-5; tentatively, D is TRBD1 (5 bases). Germline loops: CDR1 MNHNS, CDR2 SASEGT. The CDR3 has 14 amino acids. The ends were cut back, 3 bases at V and 1 base at J, with 7 bases in the middle. The chain's CDR3 is CASSEGGSNQPQHF. In DNA, the CDR3 is TGTGCCAGCAGTGAGGGGGGAAGCAATCAGCCCCAGCATTTT.

The chain employs TRBV20-1 and TRBJ1-6; TRBD1 is a possible D gene (6 bases). This CDR3 contains 15 residues. The germline gives CDR1 DFQATT, CDR2 SNEGSKA (reference sequence). Trimming took off 6 bases at V and 5 bases at J, with 17 bases between the two ends. The CDR3 spells CSANPPTGNNSPLHF. The DNA of the CDR3 is TGCAGTGCAAACCCTCCGACAGGAAATAATTCACCCCTCCACTTT.

This chain joins TRBV3-1 and TRBJ1-1; D gene unclear. V lost 3 bases, J lost 6 bases, and 5 bases lay in between. Germline V CDR1 and CDR2: LGHDT, YNNKEL (reference sequence). This CDR3 has 11 amino acids. Here the CDR3 reads CASSQYAEAFF. The CDR3 region has the DNA TGTGCCAGCAGCCAGTACGCTGAAGCTTTCTTT. Together with reference TRBV3-1 and TRBJ1-1, the CDR3 gives the full variable domain: DTAVSQTPKYLVTQMGNDKSIKCEQNLGHDTMYWYKQDSKKFLKIMFSYNNKELIINETVPNRFSPKSPDKAHLNLHINSLELGDSAVYFCASSQYAEAFFGQGTRLTVV.

A few counts support this clonotype. The chain carries TRBV7-2 and TRBJ2-2, with TRBD2 as a possible D gene (6 bases). Between the trimmed V and J ends, which lost 2 bases and 1 base, there was a span of 8 bases. Germline values: CDR1 SGHTA, CDR2 FQGNSA. The CDR3 is 15 residues long. CDR3 in amino acids: CASSLFGGNTGELFF. The DNA of the CDR3 is TGTGCCAGCAGCTTATTCGGGGGGAACACCGGGGAGCTGTTTTTT.